This TCR beta chain was captured by sequencing in a study of PD-L1 blockade in urothelial cancer. Study-level information: Patients went on atezolizumab at some point between 2014 and 2015, receiving 1,200 mg intravenously every 3 weeks. Blood underwent analysis 3 weeks (second dose) and 6 weeks after treatment began.

Spiked synthetic TCR analogs estimated absolute template abundance per PCR. The protocol was immunoSEQ multiplex PCR, while the TCRdb copy is restricted to in-frame clones and leaves out a portion. The table includes 90,000 to 120,000 clones, approximately 86% detected once. Patient disease was locally advanced or metastatic urothelial carcinoma. Germline V CDR1 and CDR2: SGHAT, FQNNGV. The CDR3 has 15 residues. V shed 2 bases, J shed 1 base, and the junction held 1 base outside the gene matches. V usage is TRBV11-2 and J usage is TRBJ2-3; 9 nucleotides align to TRBD1. Sequenced here: PBMCs, sampled around atezolizumab (anti-PD-L1) treatment. The TCR was taken from a man aged 45-60 years with urothelial cancer. Written as DNA, the CDR3 is TGTGCCAGCAGCTTATGGACAGGGGGCACAGATACGCAGTATTTT. It translates to CASSLWTGGTDTQYF. The full variable domain, its missing parts supplied by reference TRBV11-2 and TRBJ2-3, is EAGVAQSPRYKIIEKRQSVAFWCNPISGHATLYWYQQILGQGPKLLIQFQNNGVVDDSQLPKDRFSAERLKGVDSTLKIQPAKLEDSAVYLCASSLWTGGTDTQYFGPGTRLTVL.